Listed below are T cell receptor beta chains from one sample, sequenced in a study of regulatory T cells in long-lasting Graves disease. Each CDR3 protein is one row after TCRdb ran MiXCR on the multiplex PCR reads. The data contain 700,000 or so distinct CDR3 sequences, about 32% of them singletons. The sample in question was peripheral blood mononuclear cells (PBMCs), obtained when the disease was refractory, from a patient treated with antithyroid drugs. The receptor source for this set is a female donor with Graves disease. Each CDR3 is given with its conserved first and last residue. The D gene is left open where the match is weak. Clone sizes are given selectively: once, few, many, or a class where the clone is expanded.

V gene: TRBV19; clone size: NA; J gene: TRBJ2-7; D gene: NA; CDR3 DNA: TGTGCCTGTAAGGGGGACGGCGCATCCCACGAGCAGTACTTC; CDR3 protein: CACKGDGASHEQYF
V gene: TRBV27; clone size: many; J gene: TRBJ1-1; D gene: TRBD1; CDR3 DNA: TGTGCCAGCAGTTTATCAGCCCGGGACAGGGGTTCCAACACTGAAGCTTTCTTT; CDR3 protein: CASSLSARDRGSNTEAFF
V gene: TRBV12-3/TRBV12-4; clone size: few; J gene: TRBJ1-6; D gene: NA; CDR3 DNA: TGTGCCAGCAGTTTAACCCAGTCCTCCCTCCACTTT; CDR3 protein: CASSLTQSSLHF
V gene: TRBV6-1; clone size: few; J gene: TRBJ1-2; D gene: NA; CDR3 DNA: TGTGCCAGCAGTGGCAAGGGTGACTACACCTTC; CDR3 protein: CASSGKGDYTF
V gene: TRBV6-2/TRBV6-3; clone size: NA; J gene: TRBJ1-1; D gene: TRBD1; CDR3 DNA: TGTGCCAGCAGGGCCGACAGGGCGGCTAACACTGAAGCTTTCTTT; CDR3 protein: CASRADRAANTEAFF
V gene: TRBV27; clone size: NA; J gene: TRBJ1-2; D gene: TRBD1; CDR3 DNA: TGTGCCAGCAGTCCCTTACAGGGGCCTAATCACTATGGCTACACCTTC; CDR3 protein: CASSPLQGPNHYGYTF
V gene: TRBV30; clone size: NA; J gene: TRBJ2-5; D gene: NA; CDR3 DNA: TGTGCCTGGAGTGTACTGATGGGCCCCCAAGAGACCCAGTACTTC; CDR3 protein: CAWSVLMGPQETQYF
V gene: TRBV12-5; clone size: few; J gene: TRBJ2-4; D gene: NA; CDR3 DNA: TGTGCTAGTGGTTCCGCCGATAAAAACATTCAGTACTTC; CDR3 protein: CASGSADKNIQYF
V gene: TRBV2; clone size: NA; J gene: TRBJ2-3; D gene: TRBD2; CDR3 DNA: TGTGCCAGCAGTGTCCTAGCGGGATCCCGCACAGATACGCAGTATTTT; CDR3 protein: CASSVLAGSRTDTQYF
V gene: TRBV19; clone size: NA; J gene: TRBJ2-2; D gene: TRBD2; CDR3 DNA: TGTGCCAGTAGGCTCATGAGCGGGAGTCACACCGGGGAGCTGTTTTTT; CDR3 protein: CASRLMSGSHTGELFF
V gene: TRBV7-9; clone size: few; J gene: TRBJ1-2; D gene: NA; CDR3 DNA: TGTGCCAGCAACTACCAAGGGGGGCAGAACTATGGCTACACCTTC; CDR3 protein: CASNYQGGQNYGYTF
V gene: TRBV30; clone size: many; J gene: TRBJ1-1; D gene: NA; CDR3 DNA: TGTGCCTGGAGTGTACCGAACACTGAAGCTTTCTTT; CDR3 protein: CAWSVPNTEAFF
V gene: TRBV12-3/TRBV12-4; clone size: NA; J gene: TRBJ1-1; D gene: NA; CDR3 DNA: TGTGCCAGCAGCTCCGCGGGAGGAGTAATTATAACTGAAGCTTTCTTT; CDR3 protein: CASSSAGGVIITEAFF
V gene: TRBV4-2; clone size: few; J gene: TRBJ2-5; D gene: TRBD2; CDR3 DNA: TGTGCCAGCAGCCAAGCGACCCCTTTCGCGGGACTATTTGAGACCCAGTACTTC; CDR3 protein: CASSQATPFAGLFETQYF
V gene: TRBV9; clone size: few; J gene: TRBJ1-5; D gene: NA; CDR3 DNA: TGTGCCAGCAGCAGGGGGGACCCAAGCAATCAGCCCCAGCATTTT; CDR3 protein: CASSRGDPSNQPQHF
V gene: TRBV2; clone size: many; J gene: TRBJ1-2; D gene: NA; CDR3 DNA: TGTGCCAGCAAAGGGCGTAACTATGGCTACACCTTC; CDR3 protein: CASKGRNYGYTF
V gene: TRBV13; clone size: NA; J gene: TRBJ1-2; D gene: TRBD1; CDR3 DNA: TGTGCCAGCAGCGTGACAGGGCCCAGCAAAGCCGTCTATGGCTACACCTTC; CDR3 protein: CASSVTGPSKAVYGYTF
V gene: TRBV6-1; clone size: many; J gene: TRBJ2-7; D gene: TRBD2; CDR3 DNA: TGTGCCAGCAGTCGGGGTAGCGGGTACGAGCAGTACTTC; CDR3 protein: CASSRGSGYEQYF
V gene: TRBV11-1; clone size: few; J gene: TRBJ1-1; D gene: TRBD1; CDR3 DNA: TGTGCCAGCAGCTTTTTTGGAAAGGGGGCAGCGAACACTGAAGCTTTCTTT; CDR3 protein: CASSFFGKGAANTEAFF
V gene: TRBV6-2/TRBV6-3; clone size: few; J gene: TRBJ2-4; D gene: NA; CDR3 DNA: TGTGCCAGCAGTATTGGGGGAGTCCAGAACATTCAGTACTTC; CDR3 protein: CASSIGGVQNIQYF
V gene: TRBV18; clone size: few; J gene: TRBJ1-1; D gene: NA; CDR3 DNA: TGTGCCAGCTCACCCAGAAATCTGAACACTGAAGCTTTCTTT; CDR3 protein: CASSPRNLNTEAFF